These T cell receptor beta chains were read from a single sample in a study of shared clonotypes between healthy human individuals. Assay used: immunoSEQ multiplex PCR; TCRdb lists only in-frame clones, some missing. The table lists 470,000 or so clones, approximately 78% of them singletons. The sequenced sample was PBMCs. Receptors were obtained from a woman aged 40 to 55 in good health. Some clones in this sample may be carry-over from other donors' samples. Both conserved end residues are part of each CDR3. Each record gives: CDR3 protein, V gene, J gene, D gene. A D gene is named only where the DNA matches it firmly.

CDR3aa: CASSKGQTPEAFF
v_gene: TRBV6-1
j_gene: TRBJ1-1
d_gene: TRBD1

CDR3aa: CASSSQGAQETQYF
v_gene: TRBV5-1
j_gene: TRBJ2-5
d_gene: TRBD1

CDR3aa: CASRGRVFDEQYF
v_gene: TRBV27
j_gene: TRBJ2-7
d_gene: NA

CDR3aa: CSVEEGRGTEAFF
v_gene: TRBV29-1
j_gene: TRBJ1-1
d_gene: NA

CDR3aa: CSVNSGGTGELFF
v_gene: TRBV29-1
j_gene: TRBJ2-2
d_gene: NA

CDR3aa: CASSLGTSFYNEQFF
v_gene: TRBV5-8
j_gene: TRBJ2-1
d_gene: NA

CDR3aa: CASTAETGTGTQYF
v_gene: TRBV2
j_gene: TRBJ2-3
d_gene: TRBD1

CDR3aa: CASTPQYGYTF
v_gene: TRBV2
j_gene: TRBJ1-2
d_gene: NA

CDR3aa: CASSSRTSGRRYEQYF
v_gene: TRBV5-4
j_gene: TRBJ2-7
d_gene: TRBD2

CDR3aa: CASSRPGSEQYF
v_gene: TRBV28
j_gene: TRBJ2-7
d_gene: NA

CDR3aa: CASSQDLGFYEQYF
v_gene: TRBV9
j_gene: TRBJ2-7
d_gene: NA

CDR3aa: CASSSLTWAQYF
v_gene: TRBV7-2
j_gene: TRBJ2-5
d_gene: NA

CDR3aa: CASSGVARHEQFF
v_gene: TRBV5-1
j_gene: TRBJ2-1
d_gene: NA

CDR3aa: CASSPPGQPYGYTF
v_gene: TRBV28
j_gene: TRBJ1-2
d_gene: NA

CDR3aa: CASSATRGTQEQYF
v_gene: TRBV10-2
j_gene: TRBJ2-7
d_gene: NA

CDR3aa: CASSYGGQWGGDTQYF
v_gene: TRBV6-5
j_gene: TRBJ2-3
d_gene: NA

CDR3aa: CASSIRDWIYNEQFF
v_gene: TRBV19
j_gene: TRBJ2-1
d_gene: NA

CDR3aa: CAWSSGARVGYTF
v_gene: TRBV30
j_gene: TRBJ1-2
d_gene: NA

CDR3aa: CASRNLQGAGETQYF
v_gene: TRBV2
j_gene: TRBJ2-5
d_gene: TRBD1

CDR3aa: CASSDYSSYEQYF
v_gene: TRBV7-8
j_gene: TRBJ2-7
d_gene: NA

CDR3aa: CASSRTRDGALNEKLFF
v_gene: TRBV19
j_gene: TRBJ1-4
d_gene: NA